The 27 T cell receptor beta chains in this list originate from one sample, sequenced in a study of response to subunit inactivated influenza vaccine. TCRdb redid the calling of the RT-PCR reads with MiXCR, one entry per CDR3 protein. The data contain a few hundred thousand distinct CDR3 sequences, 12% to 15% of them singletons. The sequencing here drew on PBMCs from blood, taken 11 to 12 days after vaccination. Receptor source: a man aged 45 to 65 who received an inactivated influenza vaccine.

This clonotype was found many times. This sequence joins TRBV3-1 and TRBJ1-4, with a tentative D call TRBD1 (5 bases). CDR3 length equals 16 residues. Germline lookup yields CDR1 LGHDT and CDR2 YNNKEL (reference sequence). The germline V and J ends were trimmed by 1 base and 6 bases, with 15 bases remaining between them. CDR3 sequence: CASSQVSQGEDEKLFF. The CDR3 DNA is TGTGCCAGCAGCCAAGTATCCCAGGGAGAGGATGAAAAACTGTTTTTT.

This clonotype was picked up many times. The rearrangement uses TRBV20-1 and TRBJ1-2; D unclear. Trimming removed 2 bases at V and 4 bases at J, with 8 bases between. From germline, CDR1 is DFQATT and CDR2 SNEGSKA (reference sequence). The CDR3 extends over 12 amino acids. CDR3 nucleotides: TGCAGTGCTAGAACTGGTCCCTATGGCTACACCTTC. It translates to CSARTGPYGYTF.

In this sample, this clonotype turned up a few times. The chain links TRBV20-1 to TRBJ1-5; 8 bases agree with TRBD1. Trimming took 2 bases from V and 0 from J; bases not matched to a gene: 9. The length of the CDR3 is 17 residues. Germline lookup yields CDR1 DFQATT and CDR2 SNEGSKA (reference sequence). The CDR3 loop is CSARSGQGLYSNQPQHF. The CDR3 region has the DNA TGCAGTGCTAGATCCGGACAGGGACTCTATAGCAATCAGCCCCAGCATTTT.

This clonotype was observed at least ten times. In DNA, the CDR3 is TGTGCCAGCAGGTCCAGTTCACAGGGGTACAATTCACCCCTCCACTTT. Its protein product is CASRSSSQGYNSPLHF. This chain connects TRBV5-5 to TRBJ1-6, with 7 bases matching TRBD1. The CDR3 has 16 residues. From germline, CDR1 is SGHKS and CDR2 YYEKEE (reference sequence). J gave up 7 bases and V 5 bases, and 12 bases lay outside the gene matches.

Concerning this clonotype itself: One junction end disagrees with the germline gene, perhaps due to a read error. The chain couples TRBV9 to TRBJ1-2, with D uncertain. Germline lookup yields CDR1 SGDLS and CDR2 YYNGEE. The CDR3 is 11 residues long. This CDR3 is CASSSNYGYSF. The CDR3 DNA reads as TGTGCCAGCAGTTCGAACTATGGCTACTCCTTC. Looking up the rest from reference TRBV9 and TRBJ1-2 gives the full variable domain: DSGVTQTPKHLITATGQRVTLRCSPRSGDLSVYWYQQSLDQGLQFLIQYYNGEERAKGNILERFSAQQFPDLHSELNLSSLELGDSALYFCASSSNYGYSFGSGTRLTVV.

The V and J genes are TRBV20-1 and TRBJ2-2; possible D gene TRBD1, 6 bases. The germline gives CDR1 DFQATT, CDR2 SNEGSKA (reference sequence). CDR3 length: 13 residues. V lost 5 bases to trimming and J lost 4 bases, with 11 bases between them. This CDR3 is CSAPGDRTGELFF. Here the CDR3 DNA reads TGCAGTGCTCCAGGGGATCGCACCGGGGAGCTGTTTTTT.

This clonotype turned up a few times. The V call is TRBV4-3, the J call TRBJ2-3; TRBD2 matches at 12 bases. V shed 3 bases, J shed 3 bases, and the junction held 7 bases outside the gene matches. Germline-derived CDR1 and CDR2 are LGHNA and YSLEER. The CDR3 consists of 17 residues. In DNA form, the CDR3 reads TGCGCCAGCAGCCATAACGTGCTAGCGGGAGGGACAGATACGCAGTATTTT. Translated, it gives CASSHNVLAGGTDTQYF.

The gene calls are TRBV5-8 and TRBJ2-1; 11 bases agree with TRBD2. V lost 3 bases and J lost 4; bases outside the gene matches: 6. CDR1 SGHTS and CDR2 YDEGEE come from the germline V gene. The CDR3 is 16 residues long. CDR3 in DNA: TGTGCCAGCAGCTCGCCCGGGACTAGCGGATACAATGAGCAGTTCTTC. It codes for CASSSPGTSGYNEQFF.

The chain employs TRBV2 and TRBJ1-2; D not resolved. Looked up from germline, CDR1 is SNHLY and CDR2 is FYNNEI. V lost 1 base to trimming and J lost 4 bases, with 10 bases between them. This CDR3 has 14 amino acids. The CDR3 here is CASSEGELVYGYTF. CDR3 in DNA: TGTGCCAGCAGTGAAGGGGAATTGGTCTATGGCTACACCTTC.

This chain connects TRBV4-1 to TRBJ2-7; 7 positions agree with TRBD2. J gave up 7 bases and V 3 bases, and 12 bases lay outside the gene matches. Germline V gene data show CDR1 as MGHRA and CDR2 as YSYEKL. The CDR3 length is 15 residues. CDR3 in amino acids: CASSHYSGVMDEQYF. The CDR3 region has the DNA TGCGCCAGCAGCCACTACAGCGGGGTTATGGATGAGCAGTACTTC.

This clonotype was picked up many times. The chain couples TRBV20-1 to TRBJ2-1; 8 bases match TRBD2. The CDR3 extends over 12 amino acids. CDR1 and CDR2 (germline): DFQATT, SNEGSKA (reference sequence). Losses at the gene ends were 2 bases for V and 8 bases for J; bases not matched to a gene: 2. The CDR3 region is CSARKAGDEQFF. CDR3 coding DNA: TGCAGTGCTAGAAAAGCGGGAGATGAGCAGTTCTTC.

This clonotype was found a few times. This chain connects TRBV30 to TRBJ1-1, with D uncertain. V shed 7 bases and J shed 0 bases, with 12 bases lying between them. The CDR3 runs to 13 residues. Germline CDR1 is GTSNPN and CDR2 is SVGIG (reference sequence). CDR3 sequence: CAFTAFLNTEAFF. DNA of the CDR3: TGTGCCTTCACCGCGTTCCTGAACACTGAAGCTTTCTTT. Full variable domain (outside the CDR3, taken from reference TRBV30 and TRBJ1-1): SQTIHQWPATLVQPVGSPLSLECTVEGTSNPNLYWYRQAAGRGLQLLFYSVGIGQISSEVPQNLSASRPQDRQFILSSKKLLLSDSGFYLCAFTAFLNTEAFFGQGTRLTVV.

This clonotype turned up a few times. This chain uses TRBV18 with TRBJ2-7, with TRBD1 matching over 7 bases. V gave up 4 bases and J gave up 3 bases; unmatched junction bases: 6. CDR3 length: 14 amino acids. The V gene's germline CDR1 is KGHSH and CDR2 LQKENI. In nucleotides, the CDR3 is TGTGCCAGCTCACGAGAGGGGGCGGGCTACGAGCAGTACTTC. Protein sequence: CASSREGAGYEQYF. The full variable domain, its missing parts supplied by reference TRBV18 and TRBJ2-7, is NAGVMQNPRHLVRRRGQEARLRCSPMKGHSHVYWYRQLPEEGLKFMVYLQKENIIDESGMPKERFSAEFPKEGPSILRIQQVVRGDSAAYFCASSREGAGYEQYFGPGTRLTVT.

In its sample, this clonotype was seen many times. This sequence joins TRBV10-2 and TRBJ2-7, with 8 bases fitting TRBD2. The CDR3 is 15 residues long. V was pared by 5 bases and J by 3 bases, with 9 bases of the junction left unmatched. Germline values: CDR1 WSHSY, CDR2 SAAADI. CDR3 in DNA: TGCGCCAGCAGTCAGGGTAGCGGGGTGTACTACGAGCAGTACTTC. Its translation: CASSQGSGVYYEQYF.

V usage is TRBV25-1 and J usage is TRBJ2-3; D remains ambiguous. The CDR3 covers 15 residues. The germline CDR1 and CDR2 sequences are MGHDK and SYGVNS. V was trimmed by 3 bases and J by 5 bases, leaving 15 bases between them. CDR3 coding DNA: TGTGCCAGCAGTGAGTGGAAGGTCGGTAGAGATACGCAGTATTTT. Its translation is CASSEWKVGRDTQYF.

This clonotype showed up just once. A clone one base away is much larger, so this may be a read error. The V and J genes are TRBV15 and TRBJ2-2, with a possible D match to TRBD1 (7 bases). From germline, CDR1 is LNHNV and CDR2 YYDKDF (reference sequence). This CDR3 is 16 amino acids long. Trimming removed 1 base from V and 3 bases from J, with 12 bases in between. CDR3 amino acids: CATSRATGTDTGELFF. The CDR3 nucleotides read TGTGCCACCAGCAGAGCGACAGGGACTGACACCGGGGAGCTGTTTTTT.

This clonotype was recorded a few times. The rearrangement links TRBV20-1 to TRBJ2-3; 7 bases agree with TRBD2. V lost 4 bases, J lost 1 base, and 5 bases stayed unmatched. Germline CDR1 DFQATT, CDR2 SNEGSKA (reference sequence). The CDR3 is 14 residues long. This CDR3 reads CSAKSGGGTDTQYF. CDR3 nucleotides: TGCAGTGCTAAGTCGGGGGGAGGCACAGATACGCAGTATTTT.

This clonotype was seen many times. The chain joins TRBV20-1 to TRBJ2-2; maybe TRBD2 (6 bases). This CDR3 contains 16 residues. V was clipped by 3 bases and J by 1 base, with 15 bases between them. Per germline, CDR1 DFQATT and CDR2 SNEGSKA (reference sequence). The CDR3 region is CSASRRVKRNTGELFF. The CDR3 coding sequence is TGCAGTGCTAGTAGGAGGGTAAAGAGGAACACCGGGGAGCTGTTTTTT.

The chain's CDR3 is CASSVVGDTEAFF. In DNA, the CDR3 is TGTGCCAGCAGCGTAGTCGGCGACACTGAAGCTTTCTTT. The chain has TRBV9 and TRBJ1-1; D ambiguous. There are 13 residues in the CDR3. CDR1 is SGDLS, CDR2 YYNGEE, per germline. Trimming removed 0 bases at V and 3 bases at J, with 6 bases between.

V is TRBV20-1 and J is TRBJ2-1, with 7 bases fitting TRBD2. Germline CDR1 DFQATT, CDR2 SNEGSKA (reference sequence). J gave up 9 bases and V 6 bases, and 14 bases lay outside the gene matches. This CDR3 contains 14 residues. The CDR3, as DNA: TGCAGTGCGAGACGTGGGAGGGCCTTTGGTGAGCAGTTCTTC. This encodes CSARRGRAFGEQFF.

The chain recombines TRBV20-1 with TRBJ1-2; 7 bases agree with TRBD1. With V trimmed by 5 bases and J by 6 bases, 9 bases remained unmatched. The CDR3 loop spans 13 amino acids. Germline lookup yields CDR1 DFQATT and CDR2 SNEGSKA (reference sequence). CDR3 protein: CSASKQGLDGYTF. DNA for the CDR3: TGCAGTGCTTCCAAACAGGGGTTGGATGGCTACACCTTC.

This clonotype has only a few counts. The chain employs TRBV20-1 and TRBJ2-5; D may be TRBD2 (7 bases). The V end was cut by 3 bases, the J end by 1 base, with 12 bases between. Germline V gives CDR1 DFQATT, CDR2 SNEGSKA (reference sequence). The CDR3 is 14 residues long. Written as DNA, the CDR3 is TGCAGTGCTAGTGGGCGGGGGCTCCAAGAGACCCAGTACTTC. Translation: CSASGRGLQETQYF.

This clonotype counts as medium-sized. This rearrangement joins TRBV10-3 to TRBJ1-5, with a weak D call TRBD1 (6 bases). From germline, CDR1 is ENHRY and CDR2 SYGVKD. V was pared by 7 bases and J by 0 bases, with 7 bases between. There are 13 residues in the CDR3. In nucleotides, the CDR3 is TGTGCCATCAAGACAGGTAGCAATCAGCCCCAGCATTTT. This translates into CAIKTGSNQPQHF.

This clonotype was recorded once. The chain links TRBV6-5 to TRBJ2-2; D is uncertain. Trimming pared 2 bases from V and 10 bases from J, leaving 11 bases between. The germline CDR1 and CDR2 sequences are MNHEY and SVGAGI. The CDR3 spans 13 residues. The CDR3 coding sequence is TGTGCCAGCAGTTACAGTGCAAGCGTGGAGCTGTTTTTT. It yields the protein CASSYSASVELFF.

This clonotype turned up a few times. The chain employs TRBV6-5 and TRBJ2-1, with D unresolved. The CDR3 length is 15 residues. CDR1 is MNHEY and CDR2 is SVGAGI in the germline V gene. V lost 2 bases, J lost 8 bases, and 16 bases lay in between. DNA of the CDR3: TGTGCCAGCAGTTACGTCTGGTTAGGGATCGATGAGCAGTTCTTC. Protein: CASSYVWLGIDEQFF.

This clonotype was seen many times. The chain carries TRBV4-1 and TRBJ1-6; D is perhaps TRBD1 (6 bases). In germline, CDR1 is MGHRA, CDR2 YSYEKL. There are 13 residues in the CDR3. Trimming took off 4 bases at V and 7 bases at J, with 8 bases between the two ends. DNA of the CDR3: TGCGCCAGCAGCCCAGGGGTGAATTCACCCCTCCACTTT. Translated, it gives CASSPGVNSPLHF.

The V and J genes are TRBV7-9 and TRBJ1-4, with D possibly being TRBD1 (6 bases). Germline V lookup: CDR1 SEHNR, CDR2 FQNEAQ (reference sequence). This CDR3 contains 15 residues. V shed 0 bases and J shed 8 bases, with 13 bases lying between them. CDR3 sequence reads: CASSLALGQNEKLFF. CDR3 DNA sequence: TGTGCCAGCAGCTTAGCCCTCGGACAGAACGAAAAACTGTTTTTT.